The entry below describes one TCR beta chain. The target antigen is unknown. This sample is drawn from a study of CD8+ T cells in alopecia areata. Study outcomes and limitations: It was less clear whether patients shared TCRs than it was in mice, possibly because of HLA. Scalp lesions, especially in alopecia totalis/universalis, had higher clonality than normal scalp.

cDNA serving as the sequencing template came from extracted, reverse transcribed RNA. Libraries were prepared by immunoSEQ multiplex PCR; TCRdb keeps only in-frame clonotypes and omits some of them. The data hold 150,000 to 200,000 clones, with around three fifths observed a single time. The CDR3 consists of 14 residues. Trimming took 1 base from V and 2 from J, leaving 9 bases between them. CDR1 SGHNT and CDR2 YYREEE come from the germline V gene (reference sequence). Stated treatment: oral pan-JAK inhibitor, 5-10 mg twice daily. Peripheral blood and lesional scalp punch biopsies came from alopecia areata patients. Sorted out of PBMCs were CD4+ T cells and CD8+ T cells.

The sequence derives from a human donor with alopecia areata. Sequenced here: CD4+ T cells sorted from blood, sampled at week 24, from a patient treated with tofacitinib. The rearrangement joins TRBV5-4 to TRBJ1-2; D ambiguous. This CDR3 reads CASSLYTANYGYTF. CDR3 sequence (DNA): TGTGCCAGCAGCTTGTATACAGCAAACTATGGCTACACCTTC.